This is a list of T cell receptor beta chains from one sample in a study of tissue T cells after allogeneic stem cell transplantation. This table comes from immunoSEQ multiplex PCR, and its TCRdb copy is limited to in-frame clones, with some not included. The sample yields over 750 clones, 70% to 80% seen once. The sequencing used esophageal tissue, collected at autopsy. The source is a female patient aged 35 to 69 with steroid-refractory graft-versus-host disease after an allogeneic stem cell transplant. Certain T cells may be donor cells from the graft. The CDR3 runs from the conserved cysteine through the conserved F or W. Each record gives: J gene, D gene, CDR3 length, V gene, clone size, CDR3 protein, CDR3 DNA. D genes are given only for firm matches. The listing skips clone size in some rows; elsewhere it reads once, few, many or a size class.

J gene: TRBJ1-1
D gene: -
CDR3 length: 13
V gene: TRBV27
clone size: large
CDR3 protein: CASRLAGGTEAFF
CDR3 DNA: TGTGCCAGCAGGCTCGCGGGTGGCACTGAAGCTTTCTTT

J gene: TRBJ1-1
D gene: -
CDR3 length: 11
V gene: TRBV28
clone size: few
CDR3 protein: CATSVGTEAFF
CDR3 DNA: TGTGCCACTTCGGTGGGGACAGAAGCTTTCTTT

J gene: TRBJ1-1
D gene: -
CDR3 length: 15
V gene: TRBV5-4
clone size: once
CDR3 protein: CASSFLRGLNTEAFF
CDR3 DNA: TGTGCCAGCAGCTTCCTCAGGGGATTGAACACTGAAGCTTTCTTT

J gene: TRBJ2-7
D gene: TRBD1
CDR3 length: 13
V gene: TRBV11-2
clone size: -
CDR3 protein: CASSPGTGHEQYF
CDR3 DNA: TGTGCCAGCAGCCCAGGGACAGGGCACGAGCAGTACTTC

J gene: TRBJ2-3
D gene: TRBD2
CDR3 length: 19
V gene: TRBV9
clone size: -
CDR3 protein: CASSPRGDSLSWRTDTQYF
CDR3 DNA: TGTGCCAGCAGCCCCCGGGGGGATTCGCTCTCCTGGCGCACAGATACGCAGTATTTT

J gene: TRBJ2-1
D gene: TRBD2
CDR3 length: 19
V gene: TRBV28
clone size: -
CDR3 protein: CASSPVLGLAGVNYNEQFF
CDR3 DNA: TGTGCCAGCAGTCCCGTATTGGGGCTAGCGGGAGTAAACTACAATGAGCAGTTCTTC

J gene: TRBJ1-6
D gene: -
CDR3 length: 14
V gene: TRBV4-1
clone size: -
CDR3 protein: CASSPRRNNSPLHF
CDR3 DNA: TGCGCCAGCAGCCCACGACGGAATAATTCACCCCTCCACTTT

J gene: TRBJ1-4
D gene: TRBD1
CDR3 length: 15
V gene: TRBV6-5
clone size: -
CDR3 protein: CASSYSRTGGEKLFF
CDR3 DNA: TGTGCCAGCAGTTACTCACGGACAGGGGGGGAAAAACTGTTTTTT

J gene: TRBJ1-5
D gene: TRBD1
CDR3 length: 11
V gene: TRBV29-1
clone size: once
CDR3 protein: CSVATGQPQHF
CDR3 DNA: TGCAGCGTTGCGACAGGGCAGCCCCAGCATTTT

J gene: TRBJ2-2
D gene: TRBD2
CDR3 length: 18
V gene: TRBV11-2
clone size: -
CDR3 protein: CASSLLASGRTNTGELFF
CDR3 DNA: TGTGCCAGCAGCTTATTGGCTAGCGGGAGGACGAACACCGGGGAGCTGTTTTTT

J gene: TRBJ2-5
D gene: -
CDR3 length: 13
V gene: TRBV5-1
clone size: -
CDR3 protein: CASSFRVGETQYF
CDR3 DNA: TGCGCCAGCAGCTTTCGGGTCGGGGAGACCCAGTACTTC

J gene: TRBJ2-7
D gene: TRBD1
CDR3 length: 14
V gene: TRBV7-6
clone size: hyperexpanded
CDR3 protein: CASSLRTGDHEQYF
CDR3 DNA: TGTGCCAGCAGCTTAAGGACAGGGGACCACGAGCAGTACTTC

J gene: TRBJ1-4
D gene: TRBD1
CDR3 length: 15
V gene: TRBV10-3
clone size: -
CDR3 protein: CAISVTGGSNEKLFF
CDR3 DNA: TGTGCCATCAGTGTTACAGGGGGCTCTAATGAAAAACTGTTTTTT

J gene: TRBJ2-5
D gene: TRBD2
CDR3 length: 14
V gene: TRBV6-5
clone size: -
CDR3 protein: CASSNRLAGGGEYF
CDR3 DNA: TGTGCCAGCAGTAATCGACTAGCGGGAGGGGGTGAGTACTTC

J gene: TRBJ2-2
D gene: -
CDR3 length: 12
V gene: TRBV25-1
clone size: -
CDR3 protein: CASNGNTGELFF
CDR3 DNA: TGTGCCAGCAACGGGAACACCGGGGAGCTGTTTTTT

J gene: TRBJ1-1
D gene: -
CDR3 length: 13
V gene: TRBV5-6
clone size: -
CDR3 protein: CASSLSWGPEAFF
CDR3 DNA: TGTGCCAGCAGCTTGTCGTGGGGGCCTGAAGCTTTCTTT

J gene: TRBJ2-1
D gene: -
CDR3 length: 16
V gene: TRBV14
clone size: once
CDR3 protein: CASSPSTYYLGKEQFF
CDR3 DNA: TGTGCCAGCAGTCCTTCGACCTATTACTTGGGTAAAGAGCAGTTCTTC

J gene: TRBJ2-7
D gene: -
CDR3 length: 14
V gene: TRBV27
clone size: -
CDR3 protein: CASSLGGEGYEQYF
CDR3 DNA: TGTGCCAGCAGTTTAGGGGGCGAGGGTTACGAGCAGTACTTC

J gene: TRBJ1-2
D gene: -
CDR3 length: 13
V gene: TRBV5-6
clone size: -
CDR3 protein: CASSLFGGYGYTF
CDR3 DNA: TGTGCCAGCAGCTTGTTCGGGGGCTATGGCTACACCTTC

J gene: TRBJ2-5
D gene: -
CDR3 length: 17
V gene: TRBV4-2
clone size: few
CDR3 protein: CASSQYSGGSGVETQYF
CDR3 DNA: TGTGCCAGCAGCCAATATAGCGGTGGGTCAGGGGTCGAGACCCAGTACTTC

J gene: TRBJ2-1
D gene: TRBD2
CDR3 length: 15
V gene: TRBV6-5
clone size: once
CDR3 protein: CASSGIAGGPYEQFF
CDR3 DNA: TGTGCCAGCAGCGGCATAGCGGGGGGGCCCTATGAGCAGTTCTTC

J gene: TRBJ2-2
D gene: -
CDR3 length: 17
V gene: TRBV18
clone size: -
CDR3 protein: CASSPWSGTEDTGELFF
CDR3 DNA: TGTGCCAGCTCACCATGGAGCGGGACAGAAGACACCGGGGAGCTGTTTTTT

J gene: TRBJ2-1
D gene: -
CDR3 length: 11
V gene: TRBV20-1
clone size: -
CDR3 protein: CRFRSGDEQFF
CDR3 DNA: TGCAGATTCCGATCGGGGGATGAGCAGTTCTTC

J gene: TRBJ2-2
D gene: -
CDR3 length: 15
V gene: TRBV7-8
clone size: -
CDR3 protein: CASSLPRGGTGELFF
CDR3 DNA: TGTGCCAGCAGCTTACCCAGGGGAGGGACCGGGGAGCTGTTTTTT

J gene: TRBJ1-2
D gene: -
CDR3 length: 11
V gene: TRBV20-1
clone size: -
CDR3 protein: CSARTVYGYTF
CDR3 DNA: TGCAGTGCCAGGACAGTCTATGGCTACACCTTC

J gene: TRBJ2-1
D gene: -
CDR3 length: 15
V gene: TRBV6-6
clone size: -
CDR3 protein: CASSYPGGSYNEQFF
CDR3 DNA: TGTGCCAGCAGTTACCCAGGGGGGTCCTACAATGAGCAGTTCTTC

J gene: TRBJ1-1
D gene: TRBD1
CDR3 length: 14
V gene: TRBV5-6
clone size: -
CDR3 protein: CASSWTGDRTEAFF
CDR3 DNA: TGTGCCAGCAGCTGGACAGGGGATCGGACTGAAGCTTTCTTT

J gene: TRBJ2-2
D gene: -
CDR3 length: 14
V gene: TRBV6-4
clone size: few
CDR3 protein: CASSDNENTGELFF
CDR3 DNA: TGTGCCAGCAGTGACAATGAGAACACCGGGGAGCTGTTTTTT

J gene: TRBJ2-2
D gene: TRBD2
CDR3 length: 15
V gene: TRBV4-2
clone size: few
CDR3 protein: CASSQLTSGRGELFF
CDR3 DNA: TGTGCCAGCAGCCAATTAACTAGCGGGAGAGGGGAGCTGTTTTTT

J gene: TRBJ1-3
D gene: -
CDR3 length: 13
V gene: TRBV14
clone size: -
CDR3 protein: CASSAASGNTIYF
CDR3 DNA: TGTGCCAGCAGCGCCGCTTCTGGAAACACCATATATTTT